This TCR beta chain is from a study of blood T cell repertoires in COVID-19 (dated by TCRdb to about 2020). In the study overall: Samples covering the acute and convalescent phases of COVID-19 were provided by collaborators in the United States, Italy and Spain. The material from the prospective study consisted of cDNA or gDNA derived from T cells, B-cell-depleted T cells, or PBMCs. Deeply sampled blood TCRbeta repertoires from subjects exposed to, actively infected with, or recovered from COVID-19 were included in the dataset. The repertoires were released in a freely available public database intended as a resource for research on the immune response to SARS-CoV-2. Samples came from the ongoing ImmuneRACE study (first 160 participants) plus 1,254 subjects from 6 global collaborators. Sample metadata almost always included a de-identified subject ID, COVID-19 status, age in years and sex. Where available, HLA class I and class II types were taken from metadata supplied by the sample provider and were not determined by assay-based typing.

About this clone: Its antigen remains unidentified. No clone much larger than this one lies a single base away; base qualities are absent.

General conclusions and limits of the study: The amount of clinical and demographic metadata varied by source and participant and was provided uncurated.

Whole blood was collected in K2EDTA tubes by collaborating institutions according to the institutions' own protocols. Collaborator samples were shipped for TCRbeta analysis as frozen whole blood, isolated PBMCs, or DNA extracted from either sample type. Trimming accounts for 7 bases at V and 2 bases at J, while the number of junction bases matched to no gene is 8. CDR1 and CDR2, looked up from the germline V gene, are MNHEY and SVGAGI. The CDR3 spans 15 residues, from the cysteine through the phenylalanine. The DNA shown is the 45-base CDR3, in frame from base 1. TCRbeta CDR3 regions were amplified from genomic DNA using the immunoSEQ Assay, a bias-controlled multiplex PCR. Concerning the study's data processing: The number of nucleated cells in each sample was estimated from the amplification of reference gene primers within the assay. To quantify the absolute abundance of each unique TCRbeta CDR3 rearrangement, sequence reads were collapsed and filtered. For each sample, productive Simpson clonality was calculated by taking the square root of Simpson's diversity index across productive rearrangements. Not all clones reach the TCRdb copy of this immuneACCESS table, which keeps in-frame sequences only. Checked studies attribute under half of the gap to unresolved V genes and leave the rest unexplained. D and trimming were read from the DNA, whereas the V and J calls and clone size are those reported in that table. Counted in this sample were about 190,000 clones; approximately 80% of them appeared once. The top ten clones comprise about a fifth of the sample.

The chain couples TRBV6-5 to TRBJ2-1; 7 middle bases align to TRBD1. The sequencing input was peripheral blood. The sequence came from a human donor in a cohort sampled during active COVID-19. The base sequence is TGTGCCAGCACCCGGGACAGCCAACCCTACAATGAGCAGTTCTTC. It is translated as CASTRDSQPYNEQFF.